Following are 3 T cell receptor beta chains from one sample sequenced in a study of technical replicates of blood from a handful of donors. TCRdb's copy holds only in-frame clones and misses some; the assay was immunoSEQ multiplex PCR. Of around 68,000 clones listed, about 97% are singletons. Sequencing was performed on T cells isolated from PBMCs. Receptor source: a human donor in good health.

Comment on this clone: The junction departs from germline at one end; a sequencing error may be responsible. The chain recombines TRBV4-1 with TRBJ2-1; 10 bases align to TRBD1. The CDR3 runs to 13 residues. The V gene's germline CDR1 is MGHRA and CDR2 YSYEKL. CDR3 bases: TGCGCCAGCAGCCAACGGGACAGGGGATTCTTGGTCTTC. Its protein is CASSQRDRGFLVF.

For the CDR3, the DNA is TGTGCCAGCAGTTTGTCAAGGGGGCAAGAAAAACTGTTTTTT. It codes for CASSLSRGQEKLFF. This chain links TRBV27 with TRBJ1-4, with 7 bases identical to TRBD1. Germline CDR1 is MNHEY and CDR2 is SMNVEV (reference sequence). The CDR3 extends over 14 amino acids. Trimming at V came to 3 bases and at J to 8 bases, leaving 6 bases not matched to a gene.

The chain links TRBV6-5 to TRBJ2-1; TRBD2 aligns across 11 bases. The germline V gene encodes CDR1 MNHEY and CDR2 SVGAGI. J gave up 12 bases and V 6 bases, and 13 bases lay outside the gene matches. This CDR3 is 15 amino acids long. The CDR3 protein is CASSITSGSGWGQFF. The CDR3 region has the DNA TGTGCCAGCAGCATAACTAGCGGGAGTGGATGGGGGCAGTTCTTC.